This T cell receptor (beta chain) was obtained from a study of T cell changes during pregnancy in multiple sclerosis (dated by TCRdb to the late 2010s). As for the study more broadly: In women with multiple sclerosis, the researchers looked at how the T cell repertoire shifted as pregnancy progressed.

Libraries were built with the immunoSEQ multiplex PCR assay. What TCRdb holds here is the immuneACCESS table cut down to in-frame rearrangements. Part of the clones is not present; checked against another copy, under half of the missing clones reflect an unresolved V gene, and the others are unexplained. The sample table shows over 60,000 clones, and roughly 90% are seen once. Jointly, the top ten make up almost 0.3% of the sample. As for this clone: The clone's antigen remains unknown. No per-base quality is available; no much larger clone lies one base away.

The source of this sequence is a female donor in good health, enrolled as a control in a pregnancy study. The sequencing here drew on CD4+ T cells from peripheral blood mononuclear cells, taken in the third trimester of pregnancy.

This receptor carries the CDR3 CASRPRDRTYEQYF. The DNA sequence is as follows: TGTGCCAGTAGGCCCCGGGACAGAACCTACGAGCAGTACTTC. The chain joins TRBV19 to TRBJ2-7, with 7 junctional bases fitting TRBD1. The germline V gene (reference sequence) supplies CDR1 LNHDA and CDR2 SQIVND. V trim: 6 bases; J trim: 2 bases; unmatched bases: 7. The CDR3 goes from the cysteine to the phenylalanine over 14 residues. This entry keeps only the CDR3 DNA: 42 bases, framed from base 1.